This T cell receptor beta chain was captured in a study of human T cells and chemical hapten exposure listed by TCRdb under 2021. Context from the whole study: For sensitization, 2% DPC in acetone was applied to an approximately 2 cm by approximately 2 cm area of upper inner arm skin. Weekly therapeutic DPC doses were additionally applied to the scalp of patients throughout the approximately 25-week study period. Patch tests used Finn chambers with 0.01% DPC on the upper back, scored after 6 days by International Contact Dermatitis Research Group standards. Most of the patients in the cohort were female, and the cohort covered alopecia areata with under or over 50% scalp involvement, alopecia totalis and alopecia universalis. Libraries were pooled for sequencing, and variation in per-sample TCR yields was attributed mainly to small differences in library volumes within the pool. The study tracked peripheral blood TCR repertoire changes in vivo during primary and secondary sensitization to the hapten diphenylcyclopropenone (DPC) in alopecia patients. Blood samples were taken from patients before sensitization (week 0) and then at 2, 6 and about 24 weeks after DPC sensitization. Around 30 alopecia patients provided blood for TCR sequencing at one to four time points (pre-sensitization, 2, 6 and 24 weeks). Study-wide conclusions, independent of this receptor: Patch test score correlated positively with the number of PT1 expanded TCRs, reaching significance at thresholds 8, 16 and 32 but not at 4. All patients had alopecia, a presumed autoimmune disease, so their immune response might differ from that of healthy individuals. Repeated subsampling changed both the strength of the expansion versus patch-test correlation and the threshold at which the correlation became significant. DPC sensitization did not change the number of TCRs with a frequency above 1 in 1000, and there was no evidence of changes in global repertoire structure. Expanded TCRs formed significantly more large CDR3 similarity clusters than pre-sensitization or healthy control sets, consistent with antigen-driven responses.

Library preparation was by RACE. Sequencing used a NextSeq 500. During library preparation, unique molecular identifiers were attached to individual cDNA molecules so that TCRs could be counted in a quantitative, reproducible way. Both TCR alpha and TCR beta chains were sequenced from each blood RNA sample. Processing in the source paper ran as follows. Samples had a median of about 90,000 TCRs, with a range from roughly 20,000 to 690,600. The Decombinator software suite was used to annotate V, J and CDR3 in the TCR reads. Every sample was subsampled to the same number of TCRs (28,000) for the PS versus PT1 abundance plots. Expanded TCRs were defined as absent before sensitization and observed at least eight times at the 2-week time point. The public reads were quality trimmed at Q25 with fastp and then assembled into clones with MiXCR by TCRdb, keeping productive beta chains. Duplicate CDR3 protein sequences are folded into a single record with the most common DNA and genes. The V and J calls were not made by the authors but by TCRdb's processing. This sample has roughly 140,000 distinct CDR3 sequences in its table, and roughly 10% of those were observed once. The top ten clones comprise about 1.4% of the sample.

For this clonotype: What this receptor recognizes is not known. Per-nucleotide qualities are absent, and no much larger clonotype sits a single base away.

The label giving this sample's time point can be read as: patch test 2, 6 weeks after DPC sensitization. The treatment or condition label here, explained by the study, means: therapeutic diphenylcyclopropenone sensitization with weekly scalp DPC. At each patch-test visit, blood was drawn before the patch test was applied. Patients were considered eligible if aged 18 to 70, diagnosed with alopecia and deemed suitable for DPC therapy, and patients were excluded if pregnant. Total RNA was isolated from unfractionated whole blood collected in Tempus Blood RNA tubes. The specimen was whole blood, collected in connection with sensitization to the hapten diphenylcyclopropenone (DPC). The clonotype was recovered from a woman aged 50 to 60 with alopecia areata. Some clones in this sample may be carry-over from other donors' samples.

The CDR3 amino acid sequence is: CAWSVETAYEQYF. The DNA reads TGTGCCTGGAGTGTAGAAACAGCCTACGAGCAGTACTTC. The rearranged chain carries TRBV30 and TRBJ2-7, with the D gene not confidently named. Deletion took 0 bases off V and 2 bases off J, with a span of 8 bases between the germline ends. The CDR3 starts with the cysteine, ends with the phenylalanine, and has 13 residues. The kept DNA is CDR3 alone, 39 bases in frame from the first base. Looking up the germline V gene (reference sequence) yields CDR1 GTSNPN and CDR2 SVGIG.